This T cell receptor beta chain was captured by sequencing in a study of blood T cell repertoires in COVID-19. This CDR3 spans 14 amino acids. CDR1 and CDR2 (germline): SGHRS, YFSETQ. Deletions cut 3 bases from V and 11 bases from J, with 20 bases between. Clones were read by immunoSEQ multiplex PCR, and TCRdb kept only the in-frame ones, dropping some. The sample shows roughly 140,000 clones, under 85% of them seen only once. Sequenced sample: peripheral blood. This receptor was identified in an elderly woman with acute or convalescent COVID-19. The rearrangement joins TRBV5-1 to TRBJ1-1, with D perhaps matching TRBD1 (6 bases). The CDR3 nucleotides read TGCGCCAGCAGCTCGGGGGGCAGCCAACCTAGGGCTTTCTTT. Amino acids: CASSSGGSQPRAFF.